This T cell receptor beta chain was profiled in a study of vaccination and CD4 T cells after COVID-19. Study information: The convalescent population consisted of six males and four females, two of whom were of Hispanic ethnicity. Collection of post-vaccine samples followed dose two by a median roughly 72 days, spanning a range of 14 to 241. Study findings and constraints: The median SARS-CoV-2-reactive clonotype number increased from around 21 to 38, without statistical significance.

Oncomine TCR Beta short-read sequencing was applied to DNA from cultured CD4+ T cells. TCRdb reprocessed the PCR reads with MiXCR, giving one entry per CDR3 protein. The table records some 13,000 distinct CDR3 sequences, around 30% of them present only once. Concerning this clonotype itself: Its antigen is as yet unknown.

The treatment denotes: roughly ten-day PBMC culture with coronavirus spike peptide pools or control peptides (ViraFEST assay). TCR sequencing followed the expansion of antigen-specific T cells with peptide pools in ViraFEST. Sequencing input: cultured CD4+ T cells from blood. The sequence was obtained from a human donor with COVID-19.

The CDR3 DNA reads as TGTGCCAGCAGTTTAGTTTTCCGGGCAGGGTTTCAAACTGACAGCTCCTACGAGCAGTACTTC. It yields the protein CASSLVFRAGFQTDSSYEQYF. The gene calls are TRBV12-3 or TRBV12-4 and TRBJ2-7; TRBD1 is a possible D gene (5 bases). Deletions cut 1 base from V and 0 bases from J, with 28 bases between. The CDR3 sequence is 21 residues long.